Below, 24 T cell receptor beta chains from the same sample are listed, as sequenced in a study of Ad26.COV2.S vaccination and SARS-CoV-2 variants. Stated treatment: about 20 received Ad26.COV2.S at low or high dose, single or two shots; 5 received placebo; per-sample allocation not given. Day 63 after the first vaccine or placebo injection was the time point for sampling. Some clones are missing from TCRdb's copy, which holds only in-frame ones; the method was immunoSEQ multiplex PCR. The data contain fewer than 400,000 clones, roughly 84% of them singletons. Specimen: peripheral blood, collected in a trial of Ad26.COV2.S vaccine versus placebo. The receptors derive from a person between 18 and 65 years old who received the Ad26.COV2.S COVID-19 vaccine or a placebo.

The chain is built from TRBV19 and TRBJ1-1; perhaps TRBD1 as D (5 bases). The CDR3 runs to 16 residues. From germline, CDR1 is LNHDA and CDR2 SQIVND (reference sequence). With 5 bases removed from V and 0 bases from J, the gap between germline ends came to 16 bases. DNA of the CDR3: TGTGCCAGTAGTCCCGGGGCAGGGAAAATGAACACTGAAGCTTTCTTT. As protein: CASSPGAGKMNTEAFF.

V and J are TRBV7-8 and TRBJ2-5; possible D gene TRBD2, 6 bases. V shed 4 bases and J shed 5 bases, with 14 bases lying between them. CDR3 length equals 14 residues. CDR1 SGHVS and CDR2 FQNEAQ come from the germline V gene. DNA for the CDR3: TGTGCCAGCAGCTCACCGGGCCGGGGGGAGACCCAGTACTTC. It yields the protein CASSSPGRGETQYF. The whole variable domain, filled in from reference TRBV7-8 and TRBJ2-5, reads GAGVSQSPRYKVAKRGQDVALRCDPISGHVSLFWYQQALGQGPEFLTYFQNEAQLDKSGLPSDRFFAERPEGSVSTLKIQRTQQEDSAVYLCASSSPGRGETQYFGPGTRLLVL.

This chain connects TRBV5-1 to TRBJ2-1, with TRBD2 matching 15 bases. There are 20 residues in the CDR3. The ends lost 0 bases at V and 8 bases at J; junction bases unmatched: 15. The germline CDR1 and CDR2 sequences are SGHRS and YFSETQ. The CDR3 here is CASSLAPGLAGGSSLYEQFF. CDR3 sequence (DNA): TGCGCCAGCAGCTTGGCACCGGGACTAGCGGGGGGTAGTTCCTTGTATGAGCAGTTCTTC.

This clone has only one observation. This chain links TRBV27 with TRBJ1-2, with D possibly matching TRBD1 (5 bases). Germline-derived CDR1 and CDR2 are MNHEY and SMNVEV (reference sequence). The ends were cut back, 4 bases at V and 6 bases at J, with 12 bases in the middle. The CDR3 is 13 residues long. CDR3 in amino acids: CASSSRGRDGYTF. CDR3 coding DNA: TGTGCCAGCAGTTCGAGGGGAAGAGATGGCTACACCTTC.

V usage is TRBV6-6 and J usage is TRBJ2-1; TRBD1 agrees at 12 bases. The CDR3 sequence is 14 residues long. Trimming took 8 bases from V and 8 from J; bases not matched to a gene: 7. CDR1 is MNHNY and CDR2 is SVGAGI in the germline V gene (reference sequence). CDR3 protein: CASAGTGGLDEQFF. The CDR3 DNA is TGTGCCAGCGCCGGGACAGGGGGCTTGGATGAGCAGTTCTTC.

This chain connects TRBV12-2 to TRBJ2-2; the table's D gene call, TRBD2, was not cross checked with the DNA. TRBV12-2 is a recognized pseudogene. The length of the CDR3 is 18 residues. CDR3 sequence: CASRAGLRIPKNTGELFF. Here the CDR3 DNA reads TGTGCAAGTCGCGCGGGACTCCGGATACCCAAAAACACCGGGGAGCTGTTTTTT.

CDR3 sequence (DNA): TGTGCCAGTAGCCTACAGGGGGTCGCAGATACGCAGTATTTT. It is translated as CASSLQGVADTQYF. The chain uses TRBV19 and TRBJ2-3, with 8 nucleotides matching TRBD1. The length of the CDR3 is 14 residues. Trimming at V came to 6 bases and at J to 4 bases, leaving 6 bases not matched to a gene. Germline V CDR1 and CDR2: LNHDA, SQIVND (reference sequence). Full variable domain (remainder filled in from reference TRBV19 and TRBJ2-3): DGGITQSPKYLFRKEGQNVTLSCEQNLNHDAMYWYRQDPGQGLRLIYYSQIVNDFQKGDIAEGYSVSREKKESFPLTVTSAQKNPTAFYLCASSLQGVADTQYFGPGTRLTVL.

This clone was recorded a few times. The CDR3 reads CASSSDRDTEAFF. The CDR3, as DNA: TGTGCCAGCAGCTCCGATCGTGACACTGAAGCTTTCTTT. The V call is TRBV11-2, the J call TRBJ1-1; D is unclear. The CDR3 length is 13 residues. The V end was cut by 4 bases, the J end by 3 bases, with 9 bases between. Germline loops: CDR1 SGHAT, CDR2 FQNNGV.

This clone was counted only a few times. The chain carries TRBV4-1 and TRBJ2-7; 8 bases are a match to TRBD1. CDR1 MGHRA and CDR2 YSYEKL come from the germline V gene. The CDR3 loop spans 14 amino acids. Trimming cost V 5 bases and J 4 bases; bases outside gene matches: 7. DNA for the CDR3: TGCGCCAGCAGCGGACGACAGGGGCCGTACGAGCAGTACTTC. This codes for CASSGRQGPYEQYF.

Only a few counts were recorded for this clone. This rearrangement joins TRBV5-1 to TRBJ1-2, with D maybe TRBD1 (6 bases). Per the germline V gene, CDR1 is SGHRS and CDR2 is YFSETQ. The CDR3 loop spans 15 amino acids. V lost 4 bases and J lost 6, with 19 bases in between. CDR3 nucleotides: TGCGCCAGCAGCATTCGGGACACTCCGATGAATGGCTACACCTTC. This sequence encodes CASSIRDTPMNGYTF.

The chain combines TRBV6-5 with TRBJ1-1, with D perhaps TRBD1 (5 bases). This CDR3 comprises 14 residues. V lost 4 bases and J 1 base, leaving 10 bases between the germline ends. CDR1 is MNHEY, CDR2 SVGAGI, per germline. The CDR3 sequence: CASSLGAGNTEAFF. For the CDR3, the DNA is TGTGCCAGCAGTTTAGGGGCTGGGAACACTGAAGCTTTCTTT.

This clone was picked up one time. This chain connects TRBV18 to TRBJ1-2; no firm D call. Germline assignment: CDR1 KGHSH and CDR2 LQKENI. Trimming shortened V by 0 bases and J by 0 bases, and 14 bases separated the two germline ends. The CDR3 runs 17 residues. The CDR3 DNA follows: TGTGCCAGCTCACCACCGTGGACGGGCGGCCCTAACTATGGCTACACCTTC. Its protein is CASSPPWTGGPNYGYTF.

V is TRBV5-4 and J is TRBJ2-6; 9 bases are a match to TRBD1. The CDR3 is made up of 18 amino acids. V lost 2 bases and J lost 0; bases outside the gene matches: 6. Germline V gives CDR1 SGHNT, CDR2 YYREEE (reference sequence). CDR3 coding DNA: TGTGCCAGCAGCTTAGGGACAGGGTTTGCCTCTGGGGCCAACGTCCTGACTTTC. This encodes CASSLGTGFASGANVLTF.

V and J are TRBV3-1 (or the pseudogene TRBV3-2) and TRBJ2-5, with 9 positions matching TRBD2. CDR1 is LGHDT, CDR2 YNNKEL, per germline (reference sequence). This CDR3 contains 16 residues. With 1 base clipped from V and 5 bases from J, the junction kept 8 bases outside the gene matches. CDR3 DNA sequence: TGTGCCAGCAGCCAAGGGGTCAGCGGGGGGCTTGAGACCCAGTACTTC. It specifies CASSQGVSGGLETQYF.

V usage is TRBV10-3 and J usage is TRBJ1-6, with D unresolved. This CDR3 comprises 15 residues. V was cut by 0 bases and J by 6 bases, with 9 bases left in between. Germline V gene sequence: CDR1 ENHRY, CDR2 SYGVKD. CDR3 amino acids: CAISESRGLNSPLHF. The DNA for the CDR3 is TGTGCCATCAGTGAGTCCCGCGGACTTAATTCACCCCTCCACTTT.

The CDR3 bases are TGCAGCGCAGGGTCCGGGACAAACGGAAACACCATATATTTT. Protein product: CSAGSGTNGNTIYF. The chain joins TRBV29-1 to TRBJ1-3; D may be TRBD1 (6 bases). Germline loops: CDR1 SQVTM, CDR2 ANQGSEA. Trimming stripped 7 bases from V and 4 bases from J, with 17 bases between. The CDR3 has 14 amino acids. Combining the CDR3 with reference TRBV29-1 and TRBJ1-3 gives the whole variable domain SAVISQKPSRDICQRGTSLTIQCQVDSQVTMMFWYRQQPGQSLTLIATANQGSEATYESGFVIDKFPISRPNLTFSTLTVSNMSPEDSSIYLCSAGSGTNGNTIYFGEGSWLTVV.

This sequence joins TRBV29-1 and TRBJ2-3; 7 bases line up with TRBD2. The CDR3 runs to 14 residues. V lost 2 bases to trimming and J lost 2 bases; unmatched junction nucleotides: 4. Germline CDR1 and CDR2: SQVTM and ANQGSEA. The CDR3 nucleotides read TGCAGCGTTGAAAGCGGGGCCCACACAGATACGCAGTATTTT. Its translation is CSVESGAHTDTQYF.

The chain is built from TRBV5-1 and TRBJ2-3; 8 bases are a match to TRBD2. CDR1 is SGHRS, CDR2 YFSETQ, per germline. Losses at the gene ends were 4 bases for V and 6 bases for J; bases not matched to a gene: 7. This CDR3 comprises 14 residues. As DNA, the CDR3 is TGCGCCAGCAGCCTCGGACTAGCAGCCGATACGCAGTATTTT. It translates to CASSLGLAADTQYF.

The chain has TRBV2 and TRBJ1-1; D call uncertain. Germline CDR1 reads SNHLY; CDR2 reads FYNNEI. The CDR3 extends over 14 amino acids. Between the trimmed V and J ends, which lost 11 bases and 1 base, there was a span of 17 bases. In nucleotides, the CDR3 is TGTGCCGGCAAAGTGGGCATCACGAACACTGAAGCTTTCTTT. This sequence encodes CAGKVGITNTEAFF.

V is TRBV11-2 and J is TRBJ2-5; D might be TRBD2 (7 bases). V was pared by 5 bases and J by 0 bases, with 16 bases between. The germline gives CDR1 SGHAT, CDR2 FQNNGV. The CDR3 has 16 residues. The CDR3 spells CASSPPGGVYQETQYF. CDR3 coding DNA: TGTGCCAGCAGCCCCCCGGGGGGCGTATACCAAGAGACCCAGTACTTC.

The genes are TRBV29-1 and TRBJ1-1; a possible D gene is TRBD1 (5 bases). CDR1 is SQVTM and CDR2 is ANQGSEA in the germline V gene. Deletions cut 5 bases from V and 8 bases from J, with 15 bases between. The CDR3 totals 12 residues. The CDR3 protein is CSVQEGTSEAFF. The DNA of the CDR3 is TGCAGCGTTCAGGAAGGGACTTCAGAAGCTTTCTTT.

The rearrangement joins TRBV19 to TRBJ1-5; the D is unclear. The V gene lost 5 bases and the J gene lost 3 bases, with 17 bases spanning the gap. CDR1 is LNHDA and CDR2 is SQIVND in the germline V gene (reference sequence). The CDR3 sequence is 16 residues long. The CDR3 nucleotides are TGTGCCAGTAGTCGGGGATGGGCAGAGAACAATCAGCCCCAGCATTTT. Protein sequence: CASSRGWAENNQPQHF.

This sequence joins TRBV3-1 (or the pseudogene TRBV3-2) and TRBJ2-3; 9 nucleotides line up with TRBD2. The CDR3 sequence is 17 residues long. Per germline, CDR1 LGHDT and CDR2 YNNKEL (reference sequence). The V segment lost 1 base and the J segment 0 bases; nucleotides outside the gene matches: 5. CDR3 sequence: CASSQGFLAGSTDTQYF. The DNA for the CDR3 is TGTGCCAGCAGCCAAGGGTTTCTAGCGGGGAGCACAGATACGCAGTATTTT.

This sequence joins TRBV6-5 and TRBJ2-1; 8 bases match TRBD2. The V gene end was trimmed by 6 bases and the J gene end by 9 bases; junction bases not matched to a gene: 4. The germline CDR1 and CDR2 sequences are MNHEY and SVGAGI. This CDR3 contains 12 residues. The CDR3 DNA reads TGTGCCAGCAGAACTAGCGGCGGTGAGCAGTTCTTC. Its protein is CASRTSGGEQFF.